This record covers a single T cell receptor (beta chain). Its specificity is not known. The sample is drawn from a study of cytomegalovirus exposure and HLA in healthy donors. Study results and caveats: There was a cluster of highly shared sequence variants that was likely a sequencing artifact. Reportedly, a later analysis found an Asian-associated ancestry cluster had fewer N-insertions than the roughly 700-donor mean. Among immune exposure information, only CMV serostatus was available. Most of the TCR beta V segments (in an earlier analysis) were productive either about 87% or about 30% of the time.

The study ran its PCR with 60 Vbeta and 13 Jbeta primers. Here immunoSEQ multiplex PCR was the method, and the copy in TCRdb shows in-frame clones only, minus some. This sample has about 150,000 clones, with over 70% found just once. The source is a man aged 30-40 years in good health and CMV-seropositive. Sample: PBMCs.

CDR3 in amino acids: CASSDQGHPWAISAFF. The CDR3 DNA sequence: TGTGCCAGCAGTGATCAGGGACATCCCTGGGCCATCTCGGCTTTCTTT. This rearrangement joins TRBV6-1 to TRBJ1-1, with D tentatively TRBD1 (6 bases). This CDR3 comprises 16 residues. Per the germline V gene, CDR1 is MNHNS and CDR2 is SASEGT. The V end lost 3 bases, the J end lost 11 bases, and 25 bases lay between the germline ends.